This T cell receptor beta chain was documented in a study of blood T cell repertoires in COVID-19. The CDR3 sequence is 16 residues long. Trimming removed 3 bases from V and 6 bases from J; junction bases left unmatched: 5. CDR1 SGHRS and CDR2 YFSETQ come from the germline V gene. TCRdb's copy holds only in-frame clones and misses some; the assay was immunoSEQ multiplex PCR. This table holds about 140,000 clones, about 83% found once. The V gene is TRBV5-1, the J gene TRBJ2-3; 15 bases match TRBD2. This TCR came from a human donor in a cohort sampled during active COVID-19. The sequenced sample was peripheral blood. CDR3 bases: TGCGCCAGCAGCTCTGGGACTAGCGGGGGGACGGATACGCAGTATTTT. Its translation is CASSSGTSGGTDTQYF.